The T cell receptor (beta chain) under discussion was sequenced for a study of OX40 agonist ivuxolimab in advanced cancers. Study as a whole: Patients received intravenous ivuxolimab every 2 weeks at 0.01 to 10 mg/kg. Of the patients, three showed partial responses, one with hepatocellular carcinoma and two with cutaneous melanoma.

The CDR3 sequence is 15 residues long. V lost 7 bases, J lost 3 bases, and 5 bases stayed unmatched. CDR1 SNHLY and CDR2 FYNNEI come from the germline V gene. Repertoires were generated with immunoSEQ multiplex PCR, while TCRdb's copy carries only in-frame clones and drops some. The sample lists around 78,000 clones, 85% to 90% seen once, with 0.85% to 0.95% in the top ten. This sequence originates from an adult with an advanced solid tumor such as melanoma, head and neck, liver or kidney cancer. V and J are TRBV2 and TRBJ2-3, with 12 nucleotides matching TRBD2. The source was CD4+ or CD8+ T cells sorted from blood, collected in a trial of the OX40 agonist ivuxolimab. CDR3 sequence reads: CASKATSGSTDTQYF. The CDR3 region has the DNA TGTGCCAGCAAGGCGACTAGCGGGAGTACAGATACGCAGTATTTT.